The sequence of this T cell receptor beta chain was determined in a study of beta chain features in type 1 diabetes. Study-wide findings and caveats: The naive, central memory and Treg TCRB repertoires of patients appeared to be more similar to one another than those of healthy donors.

This clone occurred a few times. Its target is not known. The CDR3 is 15 amino acids. Germline loops: CDR1 SGHRS, CDR2 YFSETQ. With 5 bases clipped from V and 8 bases from J, the junction kept 13 bases outside the gene matches. Isolated RNA was reverse transcribed in full, so expressed TCRB transcripts were sequenced. Some clones are missing from TCRdb's copy, which holds only in-frame ones; the method was immunoSEQ multiplex PCR. The data contain about 140,000 clones, 9% to 10% of them singletons. The sample taken for sequencing was central memory CD4+ T cells from blood. The TCR originated in a middle-aged woman in good health. This chain links TRBV5-1 with TRBJ2-3, with 8 bases aligning to TRBD2. The CDR3 DNA sequence: TGCGCCAGCAGACCCACAGTCACCGGGGGGGTTACGCAGTATTTT. Its protein is CASRPTVTGGVTQYF.